These T cell receptor beta chains were read from a single sample in a study of beta chain features in type 1 diabetes. The table came from immunoSEQ multiplex PCR; TCRdb's copy has only in-frame clones and leaves some out. The sample includes more than 550,000 clones, roughly 13% of them seen just once. The source material was naive CD4+ T cells from blood. Receptor source: a man aged 18 to 29 with type 1 diabetes. Each CDR3 is given with its conserved first and last residue. The D gene is left open where the match is weak. The size field is filled for only some rows; it gives once, few, many or a size class.

v_gene	abundance	j_gene	d_gene	CDR3nt	CDR3aa
TRBV5-6	-	TRBJ2-1	TRBD2	TGTGCCAGCAGCTTGGAACTAGCGGGGTACAATGAGCAGTTCTTC	CASSLELAGYNEQFF
TRBV28	few	TRBJ1-2	-	TGTGCCAGCAGTTTCAGGGGCTATGGCTACACCTTC	CASSFRGYGYTF
TRBV6-1	few	TRBJ2-7	-	TGTGCCAGCAGTGGCGTAGTAACGTCCTCCTACGAGCAGTACTTC	CASSGVVTSSYEQYF
TRBV7-3	few	TRBJ2-1	-	TGTGCCAGCAGCACGCAGGGTGCTAGCAAGGCTGAGCAGTTCTTC	CASSTQGASKAEQFF
TRBV29-1	-	TRBJ2-3	TRBD2	TGCAGCGTCGACCGGGAGGGAGGGGATACGCAGTATTTT	CSVDREGGDTQYF
TRBV30	-	TRBJ1-2	-	TGTGCCTGGTCGACAGGAGGCCATGGCTACACCTTC	CAWSTGGHGYTF
TRBV27	-	TRBJ2-7	-	TGTGCCAGCAGTTTGGGGGGGCCCTACGAGCAGTACTTC	CASSLGGPYEQYF
TRBV28	few	TRBJ1-1	-	TGTGCCAGCAGAACCGGAGGGAACACTGAAGCTTTCTTT	CASRTGGNTEAFF
TRBV7-2	-	TRBJ1-1	TRBD1	TGTGCCAGCAGCTTAGTTGACAGGGTTGGCACTGAAGCTTTCTTT	CASSLVDRVGTEAFF
TRBV10-3	-	TRBJ1-1	-	TGTGCCATCAGTTCTGACATGAACACTGAAGCTTTCTTT	CAISSDMNTEAFF
TRBV14	-	TRBJ2-1	-	TGTGCCAGCAGCCTAGGTTTAGTCAATGAGCAGTTCTTC	CASSLGLVNEQFF
TRBV28	few	TRBJ1-5	TRBD1	TGTGCCATCCAGACAGGGGGTAGCAATCAGCCCCAGCATTTT	CAIQTGGSNQPQHF
TRBV18	-	TRBJ2-1	-	TGTGCCAGCTCACCACAGGACAGCTCCTACAATGAGCAGTTCTTC	CASSPQDSSYNEQFF
TRBV28	few	TRBJ2-1	-	TGTGCCAGCAGTTTTAGGGCGGTCGATGAGCAGTTCTTC	CASSFRAVDEQFF
TRBV14	-	TRBJ2-3	-	TGTGCCAGCAGCCAAGTGTCAGATACGCAGTATTTT	CASSQVSDTQYF
TRBV6-4	-	TRBJ2-1	TRBD2	TGTGCCAGCAGTGCCACCTTTAGCGGGGGGCTTTACAATGAGCAGTTCTTC	CASSATFSGGLYNEQFF
TRBV4-1	few	TRBJ2-4	-	TGCGCCAGCAGCCAAGGCGGAAATCTTAAAAACATTCAGTACTTC	CASSQGGNLKNIQYF
TRBV29-1	-	TRBJ2-5	-	TGCAGCGTTGGTAGGGCGGGAGAGACCCAGTACTTC	CSVGRAGETQYF
TRBV4-3	-	TRBJ1-5	TRBD1	TGCGCCAGCAGCCAAGACCGGACAGGGGGGTCTGGACAGCCCCAGCATTTT	CASSQDRTGGSGQPQHF
TRBV2	-	TRBJ2-7	TRBD1	TGTGCCAGCAGTGACGGGACAGGGTCCTACGAGCAGTACTTC	CASSDGTGSYEQYF
TRBV4-2	few	TRBJ2-7	-	TGTGCCAGCAGCCAAGGTCGGGCAGGGGCCCCGTTCAAGCAGTACTTC	CASSQGRAGAPFKQYF
TRBV30	-	TRBJ1-2	-	TGTGCCTGGAGGCTTAAGGGCGGTTATGGCTACACCTTC	CAWRLKGGYGYTF
TRBV21-1	few	TRBJ1-1	-	TGTGCCAGCAGCCCTATGACAGGGCACCTGAACACTGAAGCTTTCTTT	CASSPMTGHLNTEAFF
TRBV30	-	TRBJ1-2	-	TGTGCCTGGAGTGTACACGAGGCAGGACAGATTAACTATGGCTACACCTTC	CAWSVHEAGQINYGYTF
TRBV7-2	few	TRBJ1-1	TRBD1	TGTGCCAGCAGCTTAGACAGGGGGAACACTGAAGCTTTCTTT	CASSLDRGNTEAFF
TRBV7-9	few	TRBJ1-5	TRBD1	TGTGCCAGCGACTTGGGACAGGGGATTAATCAGCCCCAGCATTTT	CASDLGQGINQPQHF
TRBV18	-	TRBJ2-6	-	TGTGCCAGCTCACCACCGCTTTCGGGCTCTGGGGCCAACGTCCTGACTTTC	CASSPPLSGSGANVLTF
TRBV7-2	few	TRBJ1-5	-	TGTGCCAGCAGCTTAAGAGCAGGGAATGGCAATCAGCCCCAGCATTTT	CASSLRAGNGNQPQHF
TRBV18	few	TRBJ1-1	TRBD1	TGTGCCAGCTCTCCGGGACAGGGGAACACTGAAGCTTTCTTT	CASSPGQGNTEAFF
TRBV9	-	TRBJ1-6	-	TGTGCCAGCAGCGTCGGGGGTCATAAGAATTCACCCCTCCACTTT	CASSVGGHKNSPLHF